This T cell receptor (beta chain) was sequenced for a study of cytomegalovirus exposure and HLA in healthy donors. The CDR3 length is 12 residues. CDR1 SNHLY and CDR2 FYNNEI come from the germline V gene. V gave up 8 bases and J gave up 5 bases, with 10 bases separating them. PCR amplification relied on 60 Vbeta primers (plus 13 Jbeta primers). Assay used: immunoSEQ multiplex PCR; TCRdb lists only in-frame clones, some missing. The repertoire holds roughly 110,000 clones, with approximately 80% as singletons. The sequenced sample consisted of PBMCs. The V and J genes are TRBV2 and TRBJ1-5; unclear D gene. The receptor was derived from a woman between 25 and 40 years old in good health and CMV-seronegative. The CDR3 coding sequence is TGTGCCAGCCGAGGTTGGGATCAGCCCCAGCATTTT. This sequence encodes CASRGWDQPQHF.